These T cell receptor beta chains were read from a single sample in a study of T-cell memory formation after mild COVID-19. TCRdb itself ran the 5' RACE reads through MiXCR, one entry per CDR3 protein. The table has roughly 110,000 distinct CDR3 sequences, 15% to 20% seen once. The material sequenced was PBMCs or a T cell subset sorted from them (not recorded which). The receptors here all came from an adult woman who had mild COVID-19 (a few samples of this study predate the infection). Cell type and time point are not known. Both conserved end residues are part of each CDR3. The order of the fields is V gene, D gene, J gene, clone size, CDR3 DNA, CDR3 protein. The D gene is left open where the match is weak. Clone size is given for some rows only: seen once, a few or many times, or a class if the clone is expanded.

TRBV20-1,TRBD1,TRBJ2-7,many,TGCAGGTCGAGGGACAGGGAAACCTACGAGCAGTACTTC,CRSRDRETYEQYF
TRBV30,NA,TRBJ1-6,once,TGTGCCTTCCGGGGGGGTAGATCCCTCCACTTT,CAFRGGRSLHF
TRBV6-5,NA,TRBJ2-7,NA,TGTGCCAGCAGCTACCGGGACTCCTACTACGAGCAGTACTTC,CASSYRDSYYEQYF
TRBV12-3/TRBV12-4,NA,TRBJ2-7,NA,TGTGCCAGCAGTTTAGTTATCCGGACAACCTACGAGCAGTACTTC,CASSLVIRTTYEQYF
TRBV7-9,TRBD2,TRBJ2-3,few,TGTGCCAGCAGGGAGAATAGCGGGCCCACAGATACGCAGTATTTT,CASRENSGPTDTQYF
TRBV29-1,NA,TRBJ2-1,many,TGCAGCGTTGCGCTACAGGGAGTGGAGCAGTTCTTC,CSVALQGVEQFF
TRBV12-3/TRBV12-4,NA,TRBJ2-7,few,TGTGCCAGCAGTTTAGACGGGGACGAGGAGTCCGAGCAGTACTTC,CASSLDGDEESEQYF
TRBV10-3,NA,TRBJ2-3,NA,TGTGCCATCAGTGAGCCCGCAAGCACAGATACGCAGTATTTT,CAISEPASTDTQYF
TRBV5-6,TRBD1,TRBJ2-1,few,TGTGCCAGCAGCTTGGGACAGGGGTATTATGAGCAGTTCTTC,CASSLGQGYYEQFF
TRBV4-3,TRBD2,TRBJ2-1,many,TGCGCCAGCAGCCCTGGGACTAGCGGTTACAATGAGCAGTTCTTC,CASSPGTSGYNEQFF
TRBV5-6,NA,TRBJ1-5,NA,TGTGCCAGCAGCTTCGGTGAAGCTGGGAATCAGCCCCAGCATTTT,CASSFGEAGNQPQHF
TRBV15,NA,TRBJ1-3,few,TGTGCCACCAGAGGCGGGGGTGCTGGAAACACCATATATTTT,CATRGGGAGNTIYF
TRBV12-3/TRBV12-4,NA,TRBJ2-1,many,TGTGCCAGCAGTTTCAGGCGGAGAGGTGCGTCCTACAATGAGCAGTTCTTC,CASSFRRRGASYNEQFF
TRBV11-2,NA,TRBJ2-7,NA,TGTGCCAGCAGCTCACTGACAGGACCCTACGAGCAGTACTTC,CASSSLTGPYEQYF
TRBV20-1,NA,TRBJ2-1,NA,TGCAGTGCTAGAGACGGGACCGAGCCCAACAATGAGCAGTTCTTC,CSARDGTEPNNEQFF